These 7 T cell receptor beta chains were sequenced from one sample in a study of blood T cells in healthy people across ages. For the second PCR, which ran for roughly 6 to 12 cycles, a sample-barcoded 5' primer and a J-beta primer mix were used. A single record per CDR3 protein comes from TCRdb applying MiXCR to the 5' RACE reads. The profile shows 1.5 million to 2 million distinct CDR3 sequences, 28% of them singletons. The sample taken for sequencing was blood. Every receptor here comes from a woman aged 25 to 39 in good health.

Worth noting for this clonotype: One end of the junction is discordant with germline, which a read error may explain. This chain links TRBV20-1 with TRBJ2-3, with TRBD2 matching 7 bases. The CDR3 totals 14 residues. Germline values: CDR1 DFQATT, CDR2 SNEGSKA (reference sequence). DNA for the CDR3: TGCGGCAGCCTTGGGGGGGGACGCACAGGTACGCAGTATTTT. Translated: CGSLGGGRTGTQYF.

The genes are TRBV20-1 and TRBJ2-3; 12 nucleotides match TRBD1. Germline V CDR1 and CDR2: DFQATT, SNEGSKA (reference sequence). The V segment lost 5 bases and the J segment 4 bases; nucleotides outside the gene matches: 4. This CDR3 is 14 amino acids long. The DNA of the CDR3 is TGCAGTGCTTCCGGGACAGGGGGCCCAGATACGCAGTATTTT. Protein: CSASGTGGPDTQYF.

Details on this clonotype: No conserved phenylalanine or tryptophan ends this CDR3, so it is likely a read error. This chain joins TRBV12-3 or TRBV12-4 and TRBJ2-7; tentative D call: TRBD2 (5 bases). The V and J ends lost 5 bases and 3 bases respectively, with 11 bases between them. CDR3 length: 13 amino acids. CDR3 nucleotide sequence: TGTGCCAGCAGTGGACTCACTGTCTACGAGCAGTACTGC. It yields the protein CASSGLTVYEQYC.

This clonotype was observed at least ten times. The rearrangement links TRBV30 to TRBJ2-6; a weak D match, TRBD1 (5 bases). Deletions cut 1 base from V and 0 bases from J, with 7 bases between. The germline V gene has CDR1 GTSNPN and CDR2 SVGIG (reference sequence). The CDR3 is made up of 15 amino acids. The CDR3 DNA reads TGTGCCTGGAGTGCCCAGGGCTCTGGGGCCAACGTCCTGACTTTC. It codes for CAWSAQGSGANVLTF.

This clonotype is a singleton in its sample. CDR3 DNA: TGCAGCGGGAGACTAGCGGGCCACACAGATACGCAGTATTTT. Translating it yields CSGRLAGHTDTQYF. The chain combines TRBV29-1 with TRBJ2-3; 10 positions match TRBD2. CDR1 and CDR2 from the germline V gene are SQVTM and ANQGSEA. Trimming took 7 bases from V and 2 from J; bases not matched to a gene: 6. The CDR3 totals 14 residues.

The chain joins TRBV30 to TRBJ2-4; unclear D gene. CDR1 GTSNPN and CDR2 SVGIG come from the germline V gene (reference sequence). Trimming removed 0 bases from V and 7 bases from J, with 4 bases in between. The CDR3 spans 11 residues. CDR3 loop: CAWSVGNIQYF. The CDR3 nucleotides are TGTGCCTGGAGTGTAGGGAACATTCAGTACTTC. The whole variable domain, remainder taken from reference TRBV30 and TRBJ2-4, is SQTIHQWPATLVQPVGSPLSLECTVEGTSNPNLYWYRQAAGRGLQLLFYSVGIGQISSEVPQNLSASRPQDRQFILSSKKLLLSDSGFYLCAWSVGNIQYFGAGTRLSVL.

The CDR3 region has the DNA TGCAGTGCTAGAGATGCAGGGGGCAGTTTTGACTACACCTTC. It translates to CSARDAGGSFDYTF. This chain uses TRBV20-1 with TRBJ1-2; 8 bases are shared with TRBD1. The CDR3 spans 14 residues. Unmatched junction bases numbered 10, after V lost 0 bases and J lost 10 bases. Germline CDR1 reads DFQATT; CDR2 reads SNEGSKA (reference sequence).